These 15 T cell receptor beta chains share one sample of origin, sequenced in a study of T cell responses to AZD1222 COVID-19 vaccine. Using immunoSEQ multiplex PCR, the repertoire was profiled, and TCRdb retains in-frame clones only, with some absent. The sample carries about 100,000 clones, 80% to 95% recorded once. Sequences were derived from peripheral blood, sampled on day 0 of AZD1222 vaccination. The receptor set was obtained from an adult in good health.

V gene TRBV3-1 (or the pseudogene TRBV3-2) combines with J gene TRBJ2-5; D gene uncertain. V lost 4 bases to trimming and J lost 1 base, with 7 bases between them. The CDR3 loop spans 13 amino acids. In germline, CDR1 is LGHDT, CDR2 YNNKEL (reference sequence). This CDR3 is CASSPSLQETQYF. CDR3 in DNA: TGTGCCAGCAGCCCCTCCCTCCAAGAGACCCAGTACTTC.

The chain has TRBV5-4 and TRBJ1-5; D perhaps matches TRBD1 (6 bases). This CDR3 has 14 residues. Germline CDR1 reads SGHNT; CDR2 reads YYREEE (reference sequence). V shed 4 bases and J shed 5 bases, with 13 bases lying between them. Here the CDR3 DNA reads TGTGCCAGCAGCCCAGGGCGGACAGATCAGCCCCAGCATTTT. It codes for CASSPGRTDQPQHF.

This chain joins TRBV28 and TRBJ2-3; 12 nucleotides match TRBD1. Looked up from germline, CDR1 is MDHEN and CDR2 is SYDVKM. The V segment lost 2 bases and the J segment 5 bases; nucleotides outside the gene matches: 5. The CDR3 totals 16 residues. The CDR3 loop reads CASSLEGQGALDTQYF. The CDR3 DNA is TGTGCCAGCAGTTTAGAGGGACAGGGGGCTTTAGATACGCAGTATTTT.

The chain has TRBV28 and TRBJ2-3, with D perhaps matching TRBD2 (7 bases). The germline gives CDR1 MDHEN, CDR2 SYDVKM. The CDR3 loop spans 15 amino acids. V lost 6 bases to trimming and J lost 5 bases, with 18 bases between them. For the CDR3, the DNA is TGTGCCAGCAGCCTCTTACGGGGGGCTGGAGATACGCAGTATTTT. Translating it yields CASSLLRGAGDTQYF.

J is TRBJ2-7 and V is TRBV28; TRBD2 aligns across 8 bases. Looked up from germline, CDR1 is MDHEN and CDR2 is SYDVKM. This CDR3 comprises 16 residues. The J segment lost 1 base and the V segment lost 2 bases, leaving 7 bases of the junction unmatched. The CDR3 bases are TGTGCCAGCAGTTTAATTTTAGCGGGACCATCCTACGAGCAGTACTTC. It yields the protein CASSLILAGPSYEQYF.

The J gene is TRBJ2-6, the V gene TRBV3-1 (or the pseudogene TRBV3-2), with D uncertain. The CDR3 runs 13 residues. V lost 4 bases and J 1 base, leaving 2 bases between the germline ends. Germline CDR1 and CDR2: LGHDT and YNNKEL (reference sequence). The CDR3 nucleotides are TGTGCCAGCAGCCCATCTGGGGCCAACGTCCTGACTTTC. This encodes CASSPSGANVLTF.

V usage is TRBV6-5 and J usage is TRBJ1-2; possibly TRBD1 for D (5 bases). V gave up 8 bases and J gave up 3 bases, with 10 bases separating them. Looked up from germline, CDR1 is MNHEY and CDR2 is SVGAGI. The CDR3 spans 12 residues. The CDR3 sequence is CASEAGDYGYTF. In nucleotides, the CDR3 is TGTGCCAGCGAAGCGGGGGACTATGGCTACACCTTC.

About this clone itself: This specimen includes other DNA sequences encoding the same CDR3. The genes are TRBV7-9 and TRBJ2-3; D gene unclear. The germline V gene encodes CDR1 SEHNR and CDR2 FQNEAQ (reference sequence). CDR3 size: 13 residues. Trimming took off 1 base at V and 3 bases at J, with 5 bases between the two ends. The CDR3 is CASSLGSTDTQYF. CDR3 DNA: TGTGCCAGCAGCTTAGGTAGTACAGATACGCAGTATTTT.

V usage is TRBV6-6 and J usage is TRBJ1-3; TRBD1 matches at 9 bases. The CDR3 extends over 16 amino acids. J gave up 4 bases and V 3 bases, and 7 bases lay outside the gene matches. Germline V lookup: CDR1 MNHNY, CDR2 SVGAGI (reference sequence). The CDR3 sequence is CASSYRTGGVGNTIYF. CDR3 nucleotide sequence: TGTGCCAGCAGTTATCGAACAGGGGGCGTCGGAAACACCATATATTTT.

This clone was observed a single time. The rearrangement uses TRBV3-1 (or the pseudogene TRBV3-2) and TRBJ2-2; 10 bases are shared with TRBD2. Germline V lookup: CDR1 LGHDT, CDR2 YNNKEL (reference sequence). After removal of 4 bases from V and 4 bases from J, the junction contained 6 bases not matched to a gene. The length of the CDR3 is 16 residues. The CDR3 sequence: CASSLRTSGITGELFF. CDR3 DNA sequence: TGTGCCAGCAGCCTAAGGACTAGCGGAATCACCGGGGAGCTGTTTTTT.

This chain joins TRBV5-1 and TRBJ2-7; TRBD1 is a possible D gene (6 bases). CDR1 and CDR2 from the germline V gene are SGHRS and YFSETQ. Trimming took off 2 bases at V and 6 bases at J, with 12 bases between the two ends. The CDR3 runs 13 residues. The chain's CDR3 is CASSFGQSSEQYF. The DNA for the CDR3 is TGCGCCAGCAGCTTCGGACAGTCCAGCGAGCAGTACTTC.

The CDR3 DNA reads as TGTGCCAGCAGTGAAAGGGCGGGAGGGCCGTTCGTCCCCTACAATGAGCAGTTCTTC. Translating gives CASSERAGGPFVPYNEQFF. V and J are TRBV6-1 and TRBJ2-1, with 9 bases identical to TRBD2. Germline loops: CDR1 MNHNS, CDR2 SASEGT. The CDR3 is 19 residues long. Unmatched junction bases numbered 13, after V lost 2 bases and J lost 2 bases.

This clone was seen just once. The chain recombines TRBV7-8 with TRBJ2-3; 7 nucleotides align to TRBD2. Germline CDR1 reads SGHVS; CDR2 reads FQNEAQ. CDR3 size: 18 residues. Trimming removed 3 bases from V and 3 bases from J; junction bases left unmatched: 15. CDR3 sequence: CASSLDPALAVKTDTQYF. The CDR3 nucleotides read TGTGCCAGCAGCTTGGACCCAGCCCTAGCGGTAAAGACAGATACGCAGTATTTT.

There are many counts of this clone. The CDR3 DNA reads TGTGCCTGGAGTAAAGAGTCCCCCCGCGGGACAGGGGTCTCTGGGGCCAACGTCCTGACTTTC. It specifies CAWSKESPRGTGVSGANVLTF. The chain combines TRBV30 with TRBJ2-6; TRBD1 matches at 10 bases. Losses at the gene ends were 2 bases for V and 0 bases for J; bases not matched to a gene: 16. CDR3 size: 21 residues. In germline, CDR1 is GTSNPN, CDR2 SVGIG (reference sequence). The entire variable domain, with the rest obtained from reference TRBV30 and TRBJ2-6, is as follows: SQTIHQWPATLVQPVGSPLSLECTVEGTSNPNLYWYRQAAGRGLQLLFYSVGIGQISSEVPQNLSASRPQDRQFILSSKKLLLSDSGFYLCAWSKESPRGTGVSGANVLTFGAGSRLTVL.

In this sample, this clone turned up a few times. This sequence joins TRBV29-1 and TRBJ1-1; D gene ambiguous. The length of the CDR3 is 12 residues. The germline V and J ends were trimmed by 4 bases and 0 bases, with 6 bases remaining between them. Germline CDR1 and CDR2: SQVTM and ANQGSEA. The CDR3 spells CSVVTVNTEAFF. The CDR3 bases are TGCAGCGTTGTGACCGTGAACACTGAAGCTTTCTTT.